This T cell receptor beta chain appears in the sequencing data of a study of blood T cell repertoires in COVID-19. Study-wide background: Some COVID-19 samples were acute and others convalescent; all came from the United States, Italy and Spain. T cells, B-cell-depleted T cells, or PBMCs supplied cDNA or gDNA.

In the original analysis: Counts of nucleated cells, estimated from reference gene primer amplification, were obtained. Clones were read by immunoSEQ multiplex PCR, and TCRdb kept only the in-frame ones, dropping some. V and J calls and clone size follow that table, whereas D and trimming were derived from the DNA. This sample has a few hundred thousand clones; roughly 88% occur once, and the top ten carry more than 6.5%. Trimming removed 3 bases at V and 0 bases at J, with 12 bases between. Germline CDR1 reads LNHDA; CDR2 reads SQIVND (reference sequence). CDR3 length equals 17 residues. The rearrangement links TRBV19 to TRBJ1-6; no clear D gene. The source of this sequence is a woman aged 25 to 39 who had recovered from COVID-19. The sequencing sample was made of peripheral blood. Here the CDR3 reads CASSIMPPSSYNSPLHF. DNA for the CDR3: TGTGCCAGTAGTATTATGCCTCCGAGCTCCTATAATTCACCCCTCCACTTT.